This T cell receptor (beta chain) was sequenced for a study of blood T cell repertoires in COVID-19. Study-wide context: Acute-phase and convalescent COVID-19 samples originated in the United States, Italy and Spain.

The trim removed 7 bases at V and 4 bases at J, leaving 13 bases unmatched. Germline V gene data show CDR1 as SEHNR and CDR2 as FQNEAQ (reference sequence). The CDR3 is 16 amino acids. In the original workflow: Reference gene primer amplification in the assay estimated nucleated cell counts. The repertoire was sequenced with immunoSEQ multiplex PCR; TCRdb's copy has only in-frame clones and lacks some. The V and J calls and clone size were taken over from that table, and D and trimming were inferred from the DNA. The profile shows 200,000 to 250,000 clones, 82% of them singletons. Clinical history as reported by participants underpinned cohort assignment.

The clonotype was recovered from a woman in her sixties or seventies who had recovered from COVID-19. The chain joins TRBV7-9 to TRBJ2-3; 8 bases are a match to TRBD1. Sequencing was performed on PBMCs or T cells enriched from blood (not recorded which). The CDR3 bases are TGTGCCAGCACCGAAGGGAGGACAGGGCCCGCAGATACGCAGTATTTT. This codes for CASTEGRTGPADTQYF.